The 19 T cell receptor beta chains below were found in one sample sequenced in a study of blood T cell repertoires in COVID-19. Measured with immunoSEQ multiplex PCR; TCRdb has only the in-frame clones, and not every one. The profile shows approximately 230,000 clones, roughly nine tenths of them singletons. Sequenced input: PBMCs or T cells enriched from blood (not recorded which). The receptors come from a woman aged 25 to 39 with acute COVID-19.

J is TRBJ1-5 and V is TRBV27; TRBD1 matches at 8 bases. CDR3 length: 15 residues. The V and J ends lost 5 bases and 3 bases, in that order; junction bases with no gene match: 6. CDR1 is MNHEY, CDR2 SMNVEV, per germline (reference sequence). The chain's CDR3 is CASSQGAMDNQPQHF. The DNA of the CDR3 is TGTGCCAGCAGTCAGGGGGCGATGGACAATCAGCCCCAGCATTTT.

The rearrangement joins TRBV18 to TRBJ2-5; the D gene is possibly TRBD1 (6 bases). Germline V gene lookup returns CDR1 KGHSH and CDR2 LQKENI. With 5 bases removed from V and 0 bases from J, the gap between germline ends came to 10 bases. The CDR3 loop spans 14 amino acids. CDR3 coding DNA: TGTGCCAGCTCAGTTACAGGGAACCAAGAGACCCAGTACTTC. Translating it yields CASSVTGNQETQYF.

V gene TRBV4-3 combines with J gene TRBJ2-5; possible D gene TRBD2, 5 bases. Germline CDR1 reads LGHNA; CDR2 reads YSLEER. The CDR3 has 16 amino acids. V lost 0 bases to trimming and J lost 4 bases, with 15 bases between them. CDR3 sequence reads: CASSQDLPDSGETQYF. DNA of the CDR3: TGCGCCAGCAGCCAAGATCTTCCGGACTCAGGAGAGACCCAGTACTTC.

The sample holds a few counts of this clone. The chain has TRBV19 and TRBJ2-1; D is possibly TRBD2 (6 bases). Germline loops: CDR1 LNHDA, CDR2 SQIVND (reference sequence). V lost 9 bases and J lost 0, with 12 bases in between. The CDR3 has 14 residues. The CDR3 bases are TGTGCCAGCTCCGGGGGTAACTCCTACAATGAGCAGTTCTTC. Translating gives CASSGGNSYNEQFF.

The rearrangement joins TRBV10-3 to TRBJ2-7; maybe TRBD1 (7 bases). Germline V gives CDR1 ENHRY, CDR2 SYGVKD. The CDR3 loop spans 15 amino acids. The V end was cut by 0 bases, the J end by 3 bases, with 12 bases between. The CDR3 nucleotides are TGTGCCATCAGTGAGTCTCTGCAGGGGGGCTACGAGCAGTACTTC. Its translation is CAISESLQGGYEQYF.

This clone was detected once. V usage is TRBV9 and J usage is TRBJ1-4; 11 positions match TRBD1. In germline, CDR1 is SGDLS, CDR2 YYNGEE. V shed 4 bases, J shed 8 bases, and the junction held 4 bases outside the gene matches. The CDR3 contains 14 residues. The DNA of the CDR3 is TGTGCCAGCAGCCGGACAGGGGGCGACGAAAAACTGTTTTTT. The encoded protein is CASSRTGGDEKLFF. Full variable domain (outside the CDR3, taken from reference TRBV9 and TRBJ1-4): DSGVTQTPKHLITATGQRVTLRCSPRSGDLSVYWYQQSLDQGLQFLIQYYNGEERAKGNILERFSAQQFPDLHSELNLSSLELGDSALYFCASSRTGGDEKLFFGSGTQLSVL.

Only a few counts were recorded for this clone. This chain links TRBV7-2 with TRBJ1-1, with 10 bases fitting TRBD1. The CDR3 length is 14 residues. The V segment lost 5 bases and the J segment 4 bases; nucleotides outside the gene matches: 4. Germline CDR1 and CDR2: SGHTA and FQGNSA. The CDR3 DNA reads TGTGCCAGCAGCGCAAGACAGGGGGCCACTGAAGCTTTCTTT. Translation gives CASSARQGATEAFF.

This sequence joins TRBV3-1 (or the pseudogene TRBV3-2) and TRBJ2-1; D perhaps matches TRBD2 (6 bases). Trimming took 4 bases from V and 4 from J, leaving 17 bases between them. Per germline, CDR1 LGHDT and CDR2 YNNKEL (reference sequence). CDR3 length: 16 amino acids. The CDR3 loop reads CASSLLRGSGYNEQFF. Written as DNA, the CDR3 is TGTGCCAGCAGCCTCCTCCGGGGTAGCGGATACAATGAGCAGTTCTTC.

The gene calls are TRBV6-5 and TRBJ1-1, with a possible D match to TRBD1 (6 bases). Trimming cost V 4 bases and J 4 bases, with 16 bases left between them. Germline V gene lookup returns CDR1 MNHEY and CDR2 SVGAGI. The CDR3 is 15 residues long. The CDR3 loop is CASSLRTAPSTEAFF. The CDR3 bases are TGTGCCAGCAGTTTACGGACAGCCCCGAGCACTGAAGCTTTCTTT.

The rearrangement joins TRBV19 to TRBJ1-2, with a possible D match to TRBD1 (5 bases). The ends were cut back, 5 bases at V and 7 bases at J, with 23 bases in the middle. The CDR3 loop spans 16 amino acids. The germline V gene has CDR1 LNHDA and CDR2 SQIVND (reference sequence). This CDR3 reads CASSSLPAGRLGGYTF. In DNA, the CDR3 is TGTGCCAGTAGTTCCCTCCCGGCAGGGCGGCTCGGTGGCTACACCTTC.

The chain carries TRBV11-2 and TRBJ2-2; 7 nucleotides agree with TRBD2. The CDR3 totals 15 residues. From germline, CDR1 is SGHAT and CDR2 FQNNGV. Trimming took 4 bases from V and 5 from J; bases not matched to a gene: 7. CDR3: CASSYEAGVTGELFF. As DNA, the CDR3 is TGTGCCAGCAGCTATGAGGCGGGGGTTACCGGGGAGCTGTTTTTT.

The genes are TRBV3-1 (or the pseudogene TRBV3-2) and TRBJ2-1; D perhaps matches TRBD1 (6 bases). Germline loops: CDR1 LGHDT, CDR2 YNNKEL (reference sequence). The CDR3 runs to 16 residues. The germline V and J ends were trimmed by 0 bases and 6 bases, with 15 bases remaining between them. CDR3 bases: TGTGCCAGCAGCCAAGAGATAACAGGGCGGATCAATGAGCAGTTCTTC. As protein: CASSQEITGRINEQFF.

This rearrangement joins TRBV29-1 to TRBJ2-1; 9 bases are shared with TRBD2. The CDR3 runs 14 residues. The germline CDR1 and CDR2 sequences are SQVTM and ANQGSEA. With 2 bases clipped from V and 7 bases from J, the junction kept 6 bases outside the gene matches. This CDR3 reads CSVEHSGRQNEQFF. The CDR3 DNA reads as TGCAGCGTTGAACATAGCGGGAGACAGAATGAGCAGTTCTTC.

CDR3 protein: CASRTPTWAGNEQFF. CDR3 coding DNA: TGTGCCAGCAGGACCCCCACTTGGGCCGGCAATGAGCAGTTCTTC. The genes are TRBV28 and TRBJ2-1, with D uncertain. Trimming cost V 6 bases and J 6 bases, with 18 bases left between them. The CDR3 runs 15 residues. Germline assignment: CDR1 MDHEN and CDR2 SYDVKM.

The rearrangement uses TRBV7-2 and TRBJ2-1; TRBD1 aligns across 10 bases. The CDR3 contains 16 residues. Germline V gives CDR1 SGHTA, CDR2 FQGNSA. V was clipped by 1 base and J by 5 bases; unmatched bases: 5. For the CDR3, the DNA is TGTGCCAGCAGCTTAGTCCCGGGGACAGGGGACAATGAGCAGTTCTTC. The encoded protein is CASSLVPGTGDNEQFF.

The chain couples TRBV3-1 (or the pseudogene TRBV3-2) to TRBJ1-4; TRBD1 might be the D (5 bases). Trimming left V 5 bases short and J 8 bases short, with 12 bases between. Looked up from germline, CDR1 is LGHDT and CDR2 is YNNKEL (reference sequence). The CDR3 covers 13 residues. The CDR3 region has the DNA TGTGCCAGCAGCGTCGGGGGTTCCGAAAAACTGTTTTTT. This codes for CASSVGGSEKLFF.

This clone was observed once. This chain links TRBV11-2 with TRBJ2-6; the D gene is possibly TRBD1 (5 bases). CDR3 length equals 19 residues. V dropped 5 bases and J dropped 0 bases, with 20 bases sitting between them. Germline CDR1 is SGHAT and CDR2 is FQNNGV. This CDR3 reads CASSTEVRTGPSGANVLTF. The DNA of the CDR3 is TGTGCCAGCAGCACTGAAGTAAGAACAGGCCCCTCTGGGGCCAACGTCCTGACTTTC.

The chain recombines TRBV7-8 with TRBJ1-1; D ambiguous. This CDR3 comprises 13 residues. The V end lost 5 bases, the J end lost 10 bases, and 17 bases lay between the germline ends. Germline lookup yields CDR1 SGHVS and CDR2 FQNEAQ. The CDR3 reads CASSPNWTRGAFF. CDR3 nucleotides: TGTGCCAGCAGCCCCAATTGGACGCGGGGAGCTTTCTTT.

The gene calls are TRBV30 and TRBJ2-3; 8 bases agree with TRBD2. Germline CDR1 is GTSNPN and CDR2 is SVGIG (reference sequence). The CDR3 is 15 residues long. The V and J ends lost 1 base and 2 bases, in that order; junction bases with no gene match: 5. The CDR3 is CAWSEVAGPTDTQYF. CDR3 nucleotides: TGTGCCTGGAGTGAGGTAGCGGGGCCCACAGATACGCAGTATTTT.